This entry lists 10 T cell receptor beta chains sequenced from one sample in a study of cytomegalovirus exposure and HLA in healthy donors. Both 60 Vbeta primers and 13 Jbeta primers went into the PCR. Clones were read by immunoSEQ multiplex PCR, and TCRdb kept only the in-frame ones, dropping some. The table lists around 130,000 clones, around 82% of them singletons. The source material was PBMCs. These receptors were collected from a boy between 10 and 17 years old in good health and CMV-seronegative.

The J gene is TRBJ2-7, the V gene TRBV11-2; tentative D call: TRBD1 (6 bases). The CDR3 spans 11 residues. CDR1 and CDR2 from the germline V gene are SGHAT and FQNNGV. V lost 6 bases, J lost 7 bases, and 10 bases lay in between. CDR3 residues: CASSEQGEQYF. The CDR3 DNA is TGTGCCAGCAGTGAACAGGGAGAGCAGTACTTC.

The chain carries TRBV27 and TRBJ2-3, with 10 bases aligning to TRBD1. The CDR3 totals 15 residues. The V segment lost 4 bases and the J segment 3 bases; nucleotides outside the gene matches: 4. Looked up from germline, CDR1 is MNHEY and CDR2 is SMNVEV (reference sequence). The CDR3 region has the DNA TGTGCCAGCAGTTACCGGGACAGGGGTACAGATACGCAGTATTTT. It translates to CASSYRDRGTDTQYF.

This clone was counted between two and nine times. This sequence joins TRBV5-6 and TRBJ1-1; TRBD1 matches at 10 bases. This CDR3 is built from 16 residues. V shed 6 bases and J 5 bases; nucleotides not matched to a gene: 13. Germline values: CDR1 SGHDT, CDR2 YYEEEE. CDR3 region: CASTLDRGVFTTEAFF. The CDR3 DNA follows: TGTGCCAGCACTCTGGACAGGGGGGTCTTTACTACTGAAGCTTTCTTT.

The J gene is TRBJ2-7, the V gene TRBV10-3; D might be TRBD2 (6 bases). The CDR3 covers 14 residues. V lost 3 bases and J lost 4, with 13 bases in between. Germline CDR1 reads ENHRY; CDR2 reads SYGVKD. This chain's CDR3 is CAISDGGGTYEQYF. DNA for the CDR3: TGTGCCATCAGTGACGGGGGAGGAACTTACGAGCAGTACTTC.

J is TRBJ2-7 and V is TRBV18; possibly TRBD2 for D (6 bases). The V gene lost 1 base and the J gene lost 5 bases, with 18 bases spanning the gap. The CDR3 spans 16 residues. Germline values: CDR1 KGHSH, CDR2 LQKENI. CDR3: CASSPQPGVSSHEQYF. CDR3 sequence (DNA): TGTGCCAGCTCACCACAGCCGGGGGTTTCTTCCCACGAGCAGTACTTC.

V is TRBV5-6 and J is TRBJ2-3, with D perhaps matching TRBD2 (6 bases). Trimming left V 2 bases short and J 5 bases short, with 12 bases between. There are 14 residues in the CDR3. Germline V gene sequence: CDR1 SGHDT, CDR2 YYEEEE. CDR3 residues: CASSFLSGLDTQYF. CDR3 nucleotides: TGTGCCAGCAGCTTCCTCAGCGGGTTAGATACGCAGTATTTT.

The genes are TRBV20-1 and TRBJ2-5; 7 nucleotides align to TRBD2. The trim removed 5 bases at V and 3 bases at J, leaving 0 bases unmatched. This CDR3 is built from 11 residues. Per the germline V gene, CDR1 is DFQATT and CDR2 is SNEGSKA (reference sequence). For the CDR3, the DNA is TGCAGTGCTGCGGGGGAAGAGACCCAGTACTTC. Translating it yields CSAAGEETQYF.

The V gene is TRBV7-6, the J gene TRBJ1-2, with 7 bases lining up with TRBD1. J gave up 5 bases and V 5 bases, and 17 bases lay outside the gene matches. Germline V lookup: CDR1 SGHVS, CDR2 FNYEAQ. The CDR3 length is 17 residues. CDR3 loop: CASSLSITGEREYGYTF. As DNA, the CDR3 is TGTGCCAGCAGCCTCTCAATCACAGGGGAGAGAGAGTATGGCTACACCTTC.

The V gene is TRBV11-3, the J gene TRBJ2-7, with 9 bases fitting TRBD1. Trimming cost V 5 bases and J 10 bases; bases outside gene matches: 9. The germline V gene encodes CDR1 SGHNT and CDR2 YENEEA. This CDR3 comprises 13 residues. The CDR3 sequence is CASSPGQGIFQYF. Written as DNA, the CDR3 is TGTGCCAGCAGCCCAGGACAGGGGATATTTCAGTACTTC.

The rearrangement links TRBV9 to TRBJ1-2; D unresolved. Trimming removed 1 base at V and 2 bases at J, with 12 bases between. The CDR3 has 15 residues. Germline CDR1 SGDLS, CDR2 YYNGEE. CDR3: CASSVRTGSNYGYTF. The CDR3 coding sequence is TGTGCCAGCAGCGTACGTACCGGGAGCAACTATGGCTACACCTTC.